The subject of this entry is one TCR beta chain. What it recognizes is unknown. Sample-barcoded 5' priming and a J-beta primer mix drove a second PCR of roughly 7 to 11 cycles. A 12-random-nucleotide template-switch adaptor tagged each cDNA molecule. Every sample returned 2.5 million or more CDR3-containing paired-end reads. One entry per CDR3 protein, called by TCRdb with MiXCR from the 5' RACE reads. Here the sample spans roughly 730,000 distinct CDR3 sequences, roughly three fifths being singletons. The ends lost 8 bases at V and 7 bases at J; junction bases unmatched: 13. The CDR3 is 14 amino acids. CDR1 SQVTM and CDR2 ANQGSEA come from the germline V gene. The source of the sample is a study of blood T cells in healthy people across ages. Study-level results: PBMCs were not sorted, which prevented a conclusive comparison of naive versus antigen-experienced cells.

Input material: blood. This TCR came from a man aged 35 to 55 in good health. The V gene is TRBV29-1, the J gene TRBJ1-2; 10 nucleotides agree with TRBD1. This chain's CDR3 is CSFRTGGVGGGYTF. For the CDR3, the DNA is TGCAGCTTCCGGACAGGGGGAGTTGGAGGTGGCTACACCTTC. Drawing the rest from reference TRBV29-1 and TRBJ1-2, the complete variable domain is SAVISQKPSRDICQRGTSLTIQCQVDSQVTMMFWYRQQPGQSLTLIATANQGSEATYESGFVIDKFPISRPNLTFSTLTVSNMSPEDSSIYLCSFRTGGVGGGYTFGSGTRLTVV.